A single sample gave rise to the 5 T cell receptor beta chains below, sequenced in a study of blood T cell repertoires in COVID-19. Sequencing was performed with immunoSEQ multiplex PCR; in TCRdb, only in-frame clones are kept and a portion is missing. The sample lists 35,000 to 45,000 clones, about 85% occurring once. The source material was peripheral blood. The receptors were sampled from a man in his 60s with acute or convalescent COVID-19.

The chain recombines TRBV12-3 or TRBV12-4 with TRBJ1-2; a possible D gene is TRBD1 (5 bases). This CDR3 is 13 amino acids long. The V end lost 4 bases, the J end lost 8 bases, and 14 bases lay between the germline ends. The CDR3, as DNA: TGTGCCAGCAGTTATGACAGCCCCCCGGGCTACACCTTC. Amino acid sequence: CASSYDSPPGYTF.

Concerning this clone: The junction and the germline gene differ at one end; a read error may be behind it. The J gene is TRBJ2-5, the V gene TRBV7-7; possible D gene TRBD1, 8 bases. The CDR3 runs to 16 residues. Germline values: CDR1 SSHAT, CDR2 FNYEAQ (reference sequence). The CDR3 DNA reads TGTGCTAGCAGCCCTCGTTCGGGAGGACAGGGAGGGTCCCAGTACTTC. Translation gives CASSPRSGGQGGSQYF.

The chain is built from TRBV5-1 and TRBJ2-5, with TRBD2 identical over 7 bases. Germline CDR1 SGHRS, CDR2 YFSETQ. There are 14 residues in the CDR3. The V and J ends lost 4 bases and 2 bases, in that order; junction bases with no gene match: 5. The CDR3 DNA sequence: TGCGCCAGCAGCCCTCAACTAGCGCAAGAGACCCAGTACTTC. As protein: CASSPQLAQETQYF.

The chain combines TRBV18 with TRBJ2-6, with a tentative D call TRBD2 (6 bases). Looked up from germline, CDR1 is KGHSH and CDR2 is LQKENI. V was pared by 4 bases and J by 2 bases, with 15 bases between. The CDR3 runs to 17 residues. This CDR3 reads CASSRSSREPGANVLTF. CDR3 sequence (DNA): TGTGCCAGCTCACGATCCTCTCGGGAGCCTGGGGCCAACGTCCTGACTTTC.

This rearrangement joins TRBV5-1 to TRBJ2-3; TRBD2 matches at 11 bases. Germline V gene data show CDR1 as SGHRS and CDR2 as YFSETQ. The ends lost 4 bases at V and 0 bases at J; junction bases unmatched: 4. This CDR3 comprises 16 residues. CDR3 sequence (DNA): TGCGCCAGCAGCCGGGGGACTAGCGGCAGCACAGATACGCAGTATTTT. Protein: CASSRGTSGSTDTQYF.